Sequencing of this T cell receptor beta chain was carried out in a study of T-cell memory formation after mild COVID-19. About the study: Clustering of TCRs was largely donor specific.

Details on this clonotype: As yet, its antigen is unknown.

The study's findings and limits: Several responding clones turned up in pre-infection memory, indicating that cross-reactive memory may have taken part. Contracting clones localized mainly to CM and EM when CD4+ and mainly to EMRA when CD8+. The study found balanced CD4/CD8 in clones contracting day 15 to 85 and a CD4+ lean in later expanders.

TCRdb itself ran the 5' RACE reads through MiXCR, one entry per CDR3 protein. The table lists hundreds of thousands of distinct CDR3 sequences, 15% to 20% of them singletons. The origin of this receptor is a man in his late teens or twenties who had mild COVID-19 (a few samples of this study predate the infection). Cell type and time point are not known. The sample was PBMCs or a T cell subset sorted from them (not recorded which).

The CDR3 DNA follows: TGCGCCAGCAGCCCTGATGTGGGTGGAGCCTACAATGAGCAGTTCTTC. This gives the protein CASSPDVGGAYNEQFF. V is TRBV4-3 and J is TRBJ2-1; D unclear. The CDR3 is made up of 16 amino acids. Germline values: CDR1 LGHNA, CDR2 YSLEER. The ends were cut back, 4 bases at V and 2 bases at J, with 15 bases in the middle.